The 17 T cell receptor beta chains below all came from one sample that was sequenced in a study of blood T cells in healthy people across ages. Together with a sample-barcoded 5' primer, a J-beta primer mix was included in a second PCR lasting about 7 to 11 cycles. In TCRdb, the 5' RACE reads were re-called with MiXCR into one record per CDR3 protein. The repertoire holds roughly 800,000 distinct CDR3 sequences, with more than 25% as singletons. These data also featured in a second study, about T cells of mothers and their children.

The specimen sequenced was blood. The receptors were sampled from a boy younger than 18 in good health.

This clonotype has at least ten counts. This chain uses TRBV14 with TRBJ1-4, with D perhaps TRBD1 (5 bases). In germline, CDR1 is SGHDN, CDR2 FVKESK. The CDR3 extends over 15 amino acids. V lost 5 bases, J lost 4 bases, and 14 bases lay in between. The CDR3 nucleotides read TGTGCCAGCAGCGAAAGAGGGGCTCTTAATGAAAAACTGTTTTTT. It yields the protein CASSERGALNEKLFF.

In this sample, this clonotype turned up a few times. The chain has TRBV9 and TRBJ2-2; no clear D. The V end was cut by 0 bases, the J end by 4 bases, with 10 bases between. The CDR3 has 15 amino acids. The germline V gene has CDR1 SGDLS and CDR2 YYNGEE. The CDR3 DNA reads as TGTGCCAGCAGCGTAGAGGGTCGGTTCACCGGGGAGCTGTTTTTT. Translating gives CASSVEGRFTGELFF.

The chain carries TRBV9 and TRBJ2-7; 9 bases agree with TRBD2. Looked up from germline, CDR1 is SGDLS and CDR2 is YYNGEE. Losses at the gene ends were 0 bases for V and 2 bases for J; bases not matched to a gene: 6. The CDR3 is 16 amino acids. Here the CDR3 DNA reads TGTGCCAGCAGCGTAGAAGAAGCGGGAGGAGCCTACGAGCAGTACTTC. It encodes CASSVEEAGGAYEQYF.

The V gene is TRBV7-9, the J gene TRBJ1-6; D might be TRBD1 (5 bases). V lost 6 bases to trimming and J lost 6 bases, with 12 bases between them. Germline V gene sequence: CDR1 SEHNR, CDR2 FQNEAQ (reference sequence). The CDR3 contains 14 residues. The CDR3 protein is CASRGRTLNSPLHF. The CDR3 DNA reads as TGTGCCAGCAGGGGGCGAACGCTTAATTCACCCCTCCACTTT.

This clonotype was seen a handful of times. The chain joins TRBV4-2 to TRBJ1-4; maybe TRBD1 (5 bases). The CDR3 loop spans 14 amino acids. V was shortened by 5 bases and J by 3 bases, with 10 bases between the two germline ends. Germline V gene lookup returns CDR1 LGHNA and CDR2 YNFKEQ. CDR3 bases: TGTGCCAGCAGCGCCGGGACGTCTAATGAAAAACTGTTTTTT. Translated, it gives CASSAGTSNEKLFF.

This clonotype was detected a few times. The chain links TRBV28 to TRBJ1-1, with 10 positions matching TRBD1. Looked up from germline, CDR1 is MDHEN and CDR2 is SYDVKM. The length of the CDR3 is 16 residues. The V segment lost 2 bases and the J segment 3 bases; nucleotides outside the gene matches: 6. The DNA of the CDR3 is TGTGCCAGCAGTTTACTGGGGACAGGGGCTGACACTGAAGCTTTCTTT. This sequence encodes CASSLLGTGADTEAFF.

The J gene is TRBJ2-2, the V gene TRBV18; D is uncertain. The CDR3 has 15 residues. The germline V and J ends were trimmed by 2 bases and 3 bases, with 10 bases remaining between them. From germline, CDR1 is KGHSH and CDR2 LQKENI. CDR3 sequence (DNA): TGTGCCAGCTCACCAAGGTCCTTGGACACCGGGGAGCTGTTTTTT. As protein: CASSPRSLDTGELFF.

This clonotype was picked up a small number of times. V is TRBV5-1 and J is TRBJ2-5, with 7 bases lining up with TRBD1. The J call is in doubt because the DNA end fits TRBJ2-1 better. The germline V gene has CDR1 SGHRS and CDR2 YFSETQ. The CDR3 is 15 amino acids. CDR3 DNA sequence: TGCGCCAGCAGCTTGGAAGGGGGCTATTCGAATGAGCAGTTCTTC. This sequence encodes CASSLEGGYSNEQFF.

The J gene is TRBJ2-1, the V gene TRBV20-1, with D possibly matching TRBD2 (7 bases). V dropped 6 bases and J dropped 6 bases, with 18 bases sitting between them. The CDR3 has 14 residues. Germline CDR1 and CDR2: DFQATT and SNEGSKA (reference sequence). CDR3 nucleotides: TGCAGTGCCATGAGGGGGGGGACGAGCAATGAGCAGTTCTTC. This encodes CSAMRGGTSNEQFF.

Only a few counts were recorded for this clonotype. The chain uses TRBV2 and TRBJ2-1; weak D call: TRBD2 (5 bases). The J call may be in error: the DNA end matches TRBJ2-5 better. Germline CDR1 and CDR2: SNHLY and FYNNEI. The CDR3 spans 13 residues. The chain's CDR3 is CASTEARRETQYF. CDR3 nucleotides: TGTGCCAGTACGGAGGCCAGGCGGGAGACCCAGTACTTC.

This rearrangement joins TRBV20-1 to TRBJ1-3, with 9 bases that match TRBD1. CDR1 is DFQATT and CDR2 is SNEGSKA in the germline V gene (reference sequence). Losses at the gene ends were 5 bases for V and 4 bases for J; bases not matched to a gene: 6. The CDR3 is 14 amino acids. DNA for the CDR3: TGCAGTGCTTTACCGGGACAGGGAGGAAACACCATATATTTT. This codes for CSALPGQGGNTIYF.

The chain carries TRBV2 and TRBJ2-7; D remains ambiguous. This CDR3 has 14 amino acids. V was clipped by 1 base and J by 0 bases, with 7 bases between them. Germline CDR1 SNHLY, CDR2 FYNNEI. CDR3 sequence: CASSEDGPSYEQYF. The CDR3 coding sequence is TGTGCCAGCAGTGAAGACGGGCCCTCCTACGAGCAGTACTTC.

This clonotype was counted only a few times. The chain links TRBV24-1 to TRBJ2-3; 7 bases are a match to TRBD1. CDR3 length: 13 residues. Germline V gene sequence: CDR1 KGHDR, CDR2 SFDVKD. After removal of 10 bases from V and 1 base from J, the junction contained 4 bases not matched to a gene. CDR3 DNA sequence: TGTGCCACGACAGGGACGGGCACAGATACGCAGTATTTT. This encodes CATTGTGTDTQYF.

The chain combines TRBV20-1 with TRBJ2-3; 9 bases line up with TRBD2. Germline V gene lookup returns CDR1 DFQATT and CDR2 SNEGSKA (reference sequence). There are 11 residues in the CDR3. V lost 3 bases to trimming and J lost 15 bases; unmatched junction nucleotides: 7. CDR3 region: CSASILAGTYF. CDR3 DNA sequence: TGCAGTGCTAGTATCCTAGCGGGGACATATTTT.

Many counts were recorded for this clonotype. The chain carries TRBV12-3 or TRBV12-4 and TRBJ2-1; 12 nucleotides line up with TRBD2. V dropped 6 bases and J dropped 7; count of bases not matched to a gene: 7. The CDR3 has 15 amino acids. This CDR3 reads CASSSLAGGSNEQFF. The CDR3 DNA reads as TGTGCCAGCAGCTCACTAGCGGGGGGTTCTAATGAGCAGTTCTTC.

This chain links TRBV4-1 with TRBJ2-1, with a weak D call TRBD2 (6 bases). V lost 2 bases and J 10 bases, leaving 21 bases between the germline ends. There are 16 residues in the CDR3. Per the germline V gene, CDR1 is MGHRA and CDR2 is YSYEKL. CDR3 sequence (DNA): TGCGCCAGCAGCCAAAATATGGGACTCGTAGGCCAGGAGCAGTTCTTC. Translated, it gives CASSQNMGLVGQEQFF.

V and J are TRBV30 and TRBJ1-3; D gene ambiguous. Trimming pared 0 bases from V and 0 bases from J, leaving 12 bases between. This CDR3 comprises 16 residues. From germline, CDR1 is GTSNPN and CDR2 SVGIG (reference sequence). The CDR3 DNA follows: TGTGCCTGGAGTGTACGTGGCATCATCTCTGGAAACACCATATATTTT. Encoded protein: CAWSVRGIISGNTIYF.